Following are 31 T cell receptor beta chains from one sample sequenced in a study of blood T cell repertoires in COVID-19. Using immunoSEQ multiplex PCR, the repertoire was profiled, and TCRdb retains in-frame clones only, with some absent. The data show a few hundred thousand clones, around 85% seen once. Sample: peripheral blood. The receptors originated from a human donor with COVID-19, enrolled during active disease. The donor label of this sample is uncertain.

The chain recombines TRBV7-2 with TRBJ2-5, with D perhaps TRBD2 (6 bases). Germline CDR1 reads SGHTA; CDR2 reads FQGNSA. CDR3 length equals 14 residues. V lost 5 bases to trimming and J lost 4 bases, with 14 bases between them. CDR3 DNA sequence: TGTGCCAGCAGCCCTCGGGAGTACGGAGAGACCCAGTACTTC. Translation gives CASSPREYGETQYF.

The chain is built from TRBV19 and TRBJ2-1, with 9 bases aligning to TRBD1. V was clipped by 9 bases and J by 5 bases; unmatched bases: 5. There are 13 residues in the CDR3. From germline, CDR1 is LNHDA and CDR2 SQIVND (reference sequence). CDR3 amino acids: CASSGQGHNEQFF. CDR3 DNA: TGTGCCAGCAGCGGACAGGGGCACAATGAGCAGTTCTTC.

The rearrangement joins TRBV5-1 to TRBJ1-3, with TRBD1 matching over 7 bases. V gave up 0 bases and J gave up 4 bases; unmatched junction bases: 4. CDR3 length equals 15 residues. Germline CDR1 SGHRS, CDR2 YFSETQ. This CDR3 reads CASSLVGTEGNTIYF. For the CDR3, the DNA is TGCGCCAGCAGCTTGGTGGGGACAGAAGGAAACACCATATATTTT. The complete variable domain, with remaining parts taken from reference TRBV5-1 and TRBJ1-3, reads KAGVTQTPRYLIKTRGQQVTLSCSPISGHRSVSWYQQTPGQGLQFLFEYFSETQRNKGNFPGRFSGRQFSNSRSEMNVSTLELGDSALYLCASSLVGTEGNTIYFGEGSWLTVV.

The rearrangement joins TRBV7-9 to TRBJ2-2; perhaps TRBD1 as D (5 bases). CDR1 is SEHNR and CDR2 is FQNEAQ in the germline V gene (reference sequence). V gave up 6 bases and J gave up 8 bases, with 13 bases separating them. The CDR3 is 13 amino acids. In DNA, the CDR3 is TGTGCCAGCAGTCTCCCAGGGCGTGGGGAGCTGTTTTTT. As protein: CASSLPGRGELFF.

The J gene is TRBJ2-3, the V gene TRBV6-2 or TRBV6-3; D possibly corresponds to TRBD1 (5 bases). Germline V gene lookup returns CDR1 MNHEY and CDR2 SVGEGT. CDR3 length: 17 amino acids. V was cut by 4 bases and J by 1 base, with 18 bases left in between. The CDR3 DNA reads TGTGCCAGCAGTTCCATAAGCCAGGGCATTGGCACAGATACGCAGTATTTT. The encoded protein is CASSSISQGIGTDTQYF.

This chain joins TRBV2 and TRBJ2-3; 7 bases align to TRBD1. The junction had 3 bases not matched to a gene; V was cut back by 4 bases and J by 2 bases. This CDR3 has 14 residues. Germline V gives CDR1 SNHLY, CDR2 FYNNEI. This chain's CDR3 is CASSGGTATDTQYF. For the CDR3, the DNA is TGTGCCAGCAGTGGGGGGACAGCCACAGATACGCAGTATTTT.

The rearrangement links TRBV4-3 to TRBJ2-2, with TRBD1 matching 7 bases. The CDR3 spans 15 residues. Germline CDR1 and CDR2: LGHNA and YSLEER. V shed 4 bases and J 6 bases; nucleotides not matched to a gene: 8. The CDR3: CASSPTTGVAGELFF. The DNA of the CDR3 is TGCGCCAGCAGCCCGACCACAGGGGTAGCCGGGGAGCTGTTTTTT.

This chain joins TRBV30 and TRBJ1-3, with 10 bases fitting TRBD1. The junction had 2 bases not matched to a gene; V was cut back by 5 bases and J by 4 bases. The CDR3 runs to 13 residues. From germline, CDR1 is GTSNPN and CDR2 SVGIG (reference sequence). The CDR3 DNA follows: TGTGCCTGGGGGACAGGGGCAGGAAACACCATATATTTT. This codes for CAWGTGAGNTIYF.

V and J are TRBV18 and TRBJ1-2; possibly TRBD1 for D (6 bases). Germline V lookup: CDR1 KGHSH, CDR2 LQKENI. V lost 2 bases and J lost 8, with 12 bases in between. The CDR3 extends over 13 amino acids. CDR3 amino acids: CASSPTAGEGYTF. The CDR3 DNA reads TGTGCCAGCTCACCAACGGCAGGGGAAGGCTACACCTTC.

J is TRBJ1-3 and V is TRBV20-1, with D possibly TRBD1 on 5 matching bases. The CDR3 extends over 14 amino acids. Germline assignment: CDR1 DFQATT and CDR2 SNEGSKA (reference sequence). Trimming removed 3 bases from V and 3 bases from J, with 12 bases in between. The CDR3 DNA reads as TGCAGTGCTAGTATAGGGGCAGATGGAAACACCATATATTTT. Translating gives CSASIGADGNTIYF.

This chain joins TRBV3-1 (or the pseudogene TRBV3-2) and TRBJ2-7, with 8 positions matching TRBD2. CDR1 and CDR2 from the germline V gene are LGHDT and YNNKEL (reference sequence). CDR3 length: 15 residues. V shed 6 bases, J shed 2 bases, and the junction held 9 bases outside the gene matches. CDR3 amino acids: CASSWLAGSPYEQYF. The DNA of the CDR3 is TGTGCCAGCAGTTGGTTAGCGGGAAGTCCCTACGAGCAGTACTTC.

The chain employs TRBV28 and TRBJ2-4; D not resolved. The CDR3 is 14 amino acids. V was clipped by 5 bases and J by 7 bases, with 15 bases between them. Germline CDR1 and CDR2: MDHEN and SYDVKM. DNA of the CDR3: TGTGCCAGCAGTCCGCGCTTAGGAGCCAACATTCAGTACTTC. This codes for CASSPRLGANIQYF.

The chain employs TRBV28 and TRBJ1-3; D might be TRBD1 (5 bases). Trimming pared 5 bases from V and 0 bases from J, leaving 17 bases between. This CDR3 has 17 amino acids. CDR1 is MDHEN, CDR2 SYDVKM, per germline. Here the CDR3 DNA reads TGTGCCAGCAGTCCAGCTTCAGGGTACGACTCTGGAAACACCATATATTTT. Amino acids: CASSPASGYDSGNTIYF. Full variable domain (rest looked up from reference TRBV28 and TRBJ1-3): DVKVTQSSRYLVKRTGEKVFLECVQDMDHENMFWYRQDPGLGLRLIYFSYDVKMKEKGDIPEGYSVSREKKERFSLILESASTNQTSMYLCASSPASGYDSGNTIYFGEGSWLTVV.

The V gene is TRBV5-1, the J gene TRBJ1-4, with 7 nucleotides matching TRBD1. There are 17 residues in the CDR3. CDR1 and CDR2 (germline): SGHRS, YFSETQ. Trimming took 0 bases from V and 0 from J; bases not matched to a gene: 5. CDR3: CASSLDGGGATNEKLFF. The CDR3 region has the DNA TGCGCCAGCAGCTTGGACGGAGGGGGCGCAACTAATGAAAAACTGTTTTTT. Filled out from reference TRBV5-1 and TRBJ1-4, the complete variable domain reads KAGVTQTPRYLIKTRGQQVTLSCSPISGHRSVSWYQQTPGQGLQFLFEYFSETQRNKGNFPGRFSGRQFSNSRSEMNVSTLELGDSALYLCASSLDGGGATNEKLFFGSGTQLSVL.

V is TRBV2 and J is TRBJ2-2; 11 bases map to TRBD2. With 6 bases clipped from V and 8 bases from J, the junction kept 8 bases outside the gene matches. Germline loops: CDR1 SNHLY, CDR2 FYNNEI. This CDR3 region has 15 residues. This CDR3 is CASRATSGAGGELFF. Written as DNA, the CDR3 is TGTGCCAGCAGGGCGACTAGCGGGGCCGGTGGGGAGCTGTTTTTT.

V is TRBV28 and J is TRBJ2-1; D unresolved. Germline V gives CDR1 MDHEN, CDR2 SYDVKM. The germline V and J ends were trimmed by 5 bases and 5 bases, with 4 bases remaining between them. CDR3 length: 11 amino acids. The CDR3 DNA sequence: TGTGCCAGCAGTGGAGACAATGAGCAGTTCTTC. Translating it yields CASSGDNEQFF.

The genes are TRBV7-2 and TRBJ2-2, with TRBD2 as a possible D gene (6 bases). The germline gives CDR1 SGHTA, CDR2 FQGNSA. This CDR3 is built from 17 residues. V lost 1 base to trimming and J lost 0 bases, with 12 bases between them. The CDR3 spells CASSLGAGRPNTGELFF. The CDR3 nucleotides are TGTGCCAGCAGCTTAGGGGCCGGGAGACCGAACACCGGGGAGCTGTTTTTT.

The gene calls are TRBV28 and TRBJ1-3; D is uncertain. Per the germline V gene, CDR1 is MDHEN and CDR2 is SYDVKM. V was clipped by 1 base and J by 0 bases, with 7 bases between them. The CDR3 is 15 amino acids. The CDR3 bases are TGTGCCAGCAGTTTATTCGGGGTCTCTGGAAACACCATATATTTT. It codes for CASSLFGVSGNTIYF. Complete variable domain (other parts from reference TRBV28 and TRBJ1-3): DVKVTQSSRYLVKRTGEKVFLECVQDMDHENMFWYRQDPGLGLRLIYFSYDVKMKEKGDIPEGYSVSREKKERFSLILESASTNQTSMYLCASSLFGVSGNTIYFGEGSWLTVV.

V usage is TRBV6-1 and J usage is TRBJ1-2; possible D gene TRBD1, 5 bases. Germline V lookup: CDR1 MNHNS, CDR2 SASEGT. V was trimmed by 3 bases and J by 4 bases, leaving 12 bases between them. CDR3 size: 14 residues. CDR3 residues: CASSDRARGYGYTF. CDR3 nucleotide sequence: TGTGCCAGCAGTGACAGGGCCCGCGGCTATGGCTACACCTTC.

This clone was detected a few times. The chain carries TRBV2 and TRBJ2-1; 10 bases are shared with TRBD2. V shed 6 bases and J 15 bases; nucleotides not matched to a gene: 14. This CDR3 has 14 amino acids. Germline values: CDR1 SNHLY, CDR2 FYNNEI. The CDR3 protein is CASSEQREGRPGFF. The CDR3 nucleotides are TGTGCCAGCAGCGAACAGCGGGAGGGCCGACCGGGGTTCTTC.

J is TRBJ1-3 and V is TRBV3-1 (or the pseudogene TRBV3-2), with 8 bases that match TRBD1. Germline V gives CDR1 LGHDT, CDR2 YNNKEL (reference sequence). With 1 base clipped from V and 4 bases from J, the junction kept 3 bases outside the gene matches. This CDR3 spans 15 amino acids. CDR3 protein: CASSQVRTGGNTIYF. CDR3 coding DNA: TGTGCCAGCAGCCAAGTTAGGACAGGGGGAAACACCATATATTTT.

V is TRBV10-3 and J is TRBJ1-1, with 8 nucleotides matching TRBD1. From germline, CDR1 is ENHRY and CDR2 SYGVKD. The CDR3 is 15 amino acids. V lost 3 bases and J lost 1; bases outside the gene matches: 4. This CDR3 reads CAISEGGQGNTEAFF. For the CDR3, the DNA is TGTGCCATCAGTGAAGGAGGACAGGGGAACACTGAAGCTTTCTTT.

The CDR3 DNA follows: TGCAGTGCTAGTTACGGACAGGGGGGCAATCAGCCCCAGCATTTT. Translated: CSASYGQGGNQPQHF. V is TRBV20-1 and J is TRBJ1-5; 10 bases align to TRBD1. This CDR3 is built from 15 residues. The V gene end was trimmed by 3 bases and the J gene end by 2 bases; junction bases not matched to a gene: 4. CDR1 is DFQATT and CDR2 is SNEGSKA in the germline V gene (reference sequence).

The chain couples TRBV27 to TRBJ2-1, with a tentative D call TRBD2 (6 bases). The CDR3 spans 13 residues. Trimming pared 5 bases from V and 9 bases from J, leaving 14 bases between. Germline CDR1 and CDR2: MNHEY and SMNVEV (reference sequence). The CDR3 is CASSPGTRREQFF. The CDR3 DNA is TGTGCCAGCAGTCCGGGGACTCGCCGTGAGCAGTTCTTC.

The rearrangement links TRBV7-2 to TRBJ1-4; TRBD1 aligns across 9 bases. With V trimmed by 4 bases and J by 7 bases, 4 bases remained unmatched. There are 14 residues in the CDR3. Germline V CDR1 and CDR2: SGHTA, FQGNSA. CDR3 sequence reads: CASSSRQGGEKLFF. Here the CDR3 DNA reads TGTGCCAGCAGCTCCCGACAGGGGGGTGAAAAACTGTTTTTT.

V usage is TRBV11-2 and J usage is TRBJ2-1; D may be TRBD2 (6 bases). CDR1 and CDR2 (germline): SGHAT, FQNNGV. V was clipped by 0 bases and J by 3 bases, with 15 bases between them. The CDR3 extends over 17 amino acids. As DNA, the CDR3 is TGTGCCAGCAGCTTAGAGGGTACTAGCTCTTTCTACAATGAGCAGTTCTTC. Translated, it gives CASSLEGTSSFYNEQFF.

The CDR3 DNA follows: TGTGCCAGCAGGACTATCGAAGCGGATACGCAGTATTTT. It specifies CASRTIEADTQYF. The chain recombines TRBV7-3 with TRBJ2-3; D possibly corresponds to TRBD2 (5 bases). Trimming stripped 6 bases from V and 6 bases from J, with 13 bases between. The V gene's germline CDR1 is SGHTA and CDR2 FQGTGA. This CDR3 region has 13 residues.

V and J are TRBV28 and TRBJ1-5; D gene unclear. V was clipped by 5 bases and J by 0 bases, with 14 bases between them. This CDR3 is built from 16 residues. The germline CDR1 and CDR2 sequences are MDHEN and SYDVKM. The CDR3 here is CASSPAGRDSNQPQHF. In DNA form, the CDR3 reads TGTGCCAGCAGTCCCGCCGGCCGGGATAGCAATCAGCCCCAGCATTTT.

The chain uses TRBV7-3 and TRBJ2-7; no firm D call. Germline CDR1 is SGHTA and CDR2 is FQGTGA. This CDR3 is 13 amino acids long. Trimming cost V 1 base and J 6 bases, with 10 bases left between them. In nucleotides, the CDR3 is TGTGCCAGCAGCTTAAGGCCCCCTCTCGAGCAGTACTTC. Its protein is CASSLRPPLEQYF.

V usage is TRBV5-4 and J usage is TRBJ2-5; D perhaps matches TRBD2 (5 bases). The CDR3 covers 13 residues. The germline gives CDR1 SGHNT, CDR2 YYREEE (reference sequence). V was clipped by 2 bases and J by 2 bases, with 7 bases between them. The CDR3 sequence: CASSFSGQETQYF. The CDR3 nucleotides are TGTGCCAGCAGCTTCTCGGGGCAAGAGACCCAGTACTTC.

The rearrangement joins TRBV19 to TRBJ1-5; D perhaps matches TRBD1 (6 bases). This CDR3 is 17 amino acids long. Germline lookup yields CDR1 LNHDA and CDR2 SQIVND (reference sequence). The V and J ends lost 4 bases and 5 bases respectively, with 21 bases between them. The CDR3 DNA is TGTGCCAGTAGTAAACTGGAGGGGGGGTCAGTGGATCAGCCCCAGCATTTT. Encoded protein: CASSKLEGGSVDQPQHF.